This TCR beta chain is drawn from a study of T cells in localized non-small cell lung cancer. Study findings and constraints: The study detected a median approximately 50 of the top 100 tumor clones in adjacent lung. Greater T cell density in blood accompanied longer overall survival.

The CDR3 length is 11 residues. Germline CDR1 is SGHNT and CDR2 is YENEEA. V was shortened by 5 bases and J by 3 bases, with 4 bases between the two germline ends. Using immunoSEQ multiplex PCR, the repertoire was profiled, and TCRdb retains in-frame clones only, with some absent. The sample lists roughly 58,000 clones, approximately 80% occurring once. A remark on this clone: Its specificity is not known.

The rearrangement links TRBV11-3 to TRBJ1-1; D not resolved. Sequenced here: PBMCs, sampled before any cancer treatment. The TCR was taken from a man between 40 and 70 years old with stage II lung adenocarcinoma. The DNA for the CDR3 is TGTGCCAGCAGCCTATACACTGAAGCTTTCTTT. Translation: CASSLYTEAFF.